This TCR beta chain was recorded in a study of blood T cell repertoires in COVID-19. Membership in each cohort depended on participant-reported clinical history. Per the authors' pipeline: Estimated nucleated cell counts came from reference gene primer amplification. Some clones are missing from TCRdb's copy, which holds only in-frame ones; the method was immunoSEQ multiplex PCR. V and J calls and clone size are as listed in that table; D and trimming were resolved from the DNA. Of roughly 200,000 clones in the sample, roughly 89% were seen once. V lost 5 bases, J lost 5 bases, and 18 bases lay in between. CDR1 is MGHDK and CDR2 is SYGVNS in the germline V gene. CDR3 length: 16 amino acids. This clone was detected once.

This sequence originates from a woman between 25 and 40 years old with acute COVID-19. Sequencing used PBMCs or T cells enriched from blood (not recorded which). This rearrangement joins TRBV25-1 to TRBJ1-4, with D perhaps matching TRBD1 (6 bases). The CDR3, as DNA: TGTGCCAGCAGTAAGCGCACAGGGCCTTACAATGAAAAACTGTTTTTT. This encodes CASSKRTGPYNEKLFF. The full variable domain, in which reference TRBV25-1 and TRBJ1-4 provide the parts outside the CDR3, is EADIYQTPRYLVIGTGKKITLECSQTMGHDKMYWYQQDPGMELHLIHYSYGVNSTEKGDLSSESTVSRIRTEHFPLTLESARPSHTSQYLCASSKRTGPYNEKLFFGSGTQLSVL.